This entry lists 18 T cell receptor beta chains sequenced from one sample in a study of cytotoxic CD8 clonotypes in ibrutinib-treated CLL. Sequencing used immunoSEQ multiplex PCR; TCRdb keeps in-frame clones, though not all of them. Found here are roughly 330,000 clones, around 66% of them singletons; the top ten hold 6.3%. Here the sequenced sample was PBMCs, taken after 36 months of ibrutinib treatment. The receptors come from a human donor with chronic lymphocytic leukemia.

The rearrangement uses TRBV6-5 and TRBJ1-5; a weak D match, TRBD1 (6 bases). CDR1 MNHEY and CDR2 SVGAGI come from the germline V gene. CDR3 length: 13 amino acids. V was shortened by 7 bases and J by 9 bases, with 16 bases between the two germline ends. The CDR3 DNA is TGTGCCAGCAAAGGACAGCCGGGCTGGCCCCAGCATTTT. Translating it yields CASKGQPGWPQHF.

This clone came up once. The genes are TRBV2 and TRBJ2-5; 9 bases align to TRBD2. Losses at the gene ends were 8 bases for V and 10 bases for J; bases not matched to a gene: 14. The CDR3 contains 14 residues. Germline V gives CDR1 SNHLY, CDR2 FYNNEI. The CDR3 region is CASRGLAFFVDQYF. The DNA for the CDR3 is TGTGCCAGCCGTGGACTAGCGTTCTTTGTGGACCAGTACTTC.

J is TRBJ1-4 and V is TRBV6-5; D is perhaps TRBD1 (6 bases). The CDR3 length is 16 residues. Germline V gives CDR1 MNHEY, CDR2 SVGAGI. Trimming left V 3 bases short and J 5 bases short, with 16 bases between. The CDR3 protein is CASSYRTIGGNEKLFF. Here the CDR3 DNA reads TGTGCCAGCAGTTATCGGACCATAGGGGGAAATGAAAAACTGTTTTTT.

V and J are TRBV5-1 and TRBJ1-1, with D possibly being TRBD1 (5 bases). V lost 4 bases to trimming and J lost 0 bases, with 10 bases between them. Germline values: CDR1 SGHRS, CDR2 YFSETQ. The CDR3 loop spans 14 amino acids. CDR3 DNA sequence: TGCGCCAGCAGCCCCCTGGGGCTGAACACTGAAGCTTTCTTT. As protein: CASSPLGLNTEAFF.

The CDR3 DNA is TGCAGCGTTGTCCAACAGGGGAACTATGGCTACACCTTC. Translating it yields CSVVQQGNYGYTF. The chain recombines TRBV29-1 with TRBJ1-2; the match to TRBD1 covers 7 bases. The V and J ends lost 4 bases and 2 bases, in that order; junction bases with no gene match: 4. This CDR3 spans 13 amino acids. Germline-derived CDR1 and CDR2 are SQVTM and ANQGSEA.

The rearrangement joins TRBV7-3 to TRBJ2-3; TRBD2 aligns across 10 bases. The trim removed 5 bases at V and 0 bases at J, leaving 5 bases unmatched. Germline-derived CDR1 and CDR2 are SGHTA and FQGTGA. The CDR3 contains 16 residues. The CDR3: CASSQRLAGSTDTQYF. CDR3 sequence (DNA): TGTGCCAGCAGCCAGCGACTAGCGGGCAGCACAGATACGCAGTATTTT.

The chain uses TRBV4-3 and TRBJ1-2; the D gene is possibly TRBD1 (5 bases). V dropped 1 base and J dropped 3 bases, with 12 bases sitting between them. This CDR3 spans 15 amino acids. Per germline, CDR1 LGHNA and CDR2 YSLEER. The CDR3 nucleotides read TGCGCCAGCAGCCAAGGACAGTCCCCCCACTATGGCTACACCTTC. This encodes CASSQGQSPHYGYTF.

The gene calls are TRBV6-6 and TRBJ2-3; tentative D call: TRBD1 (6 bases). CDR1 is MNHNY, CDR2 SVGAGI, per germline (reference sequence). The CDR3 loop spans 12 amino acids. Trimming took off 7 bases at V and 4 bases at J, with 9 bases between the two ends. CDR3: CASKQGADTQYF. The DNA for the CDR3 is TGTGCCAGCAAACAGGGAGCAGATACGCAGTATTTT.

The chain employs TRBV7-3 and TRBJ2-7; tentative D call: TRBD1 (5 bases). The CDR3 sequence is 13 residues long. The V gene's germline CDR1 is SGHTA and CDR2 FQGTGA. V lost 3 bases and J 5 bases, leaving 11 bases between the germline ends. CDR3 nucleotides: TGTGCCAGCAGCTTTGATCAGGGCGACGAGCAGTACTTC. Its protein is CASSFDQGDEQYF.

The chain recombines TRBV29-1 with TRBJ1-2, with 8 nucleotides matching TRBD1. The J segment lost 8 bases and the V segment lost 6 bases, leaving 11 bases of the junction unmatched. The length of the CDR3 is 13 residues. Germline V gene lookup returns CDR1 SQVTM and CDR2 ANQGSEA. The CDR3: CSVASQGAGGYTF. The CDR3 DNA follows: TGCAGCGTAGCCAGTCAGGGGGCGGGAGGCTACACCTTC. Full variable domain (remainder filled in from reference TRBV29-1 and TRBJ1-2): SAVISQKPSRDICQRGTSLTIQCQVDSQVTMMFWYRQQPGQSLTLIATANQGSEATYESGFVIDKFPISRPNLTFSTLTVSNMSPEDSSIYLCSVASQGAGGYTFGSGTRLTVV.

J is TRBJ2-3 and V is TRBV5-1; TRBD2 aligns across 12 bases. Germline trimming cut 4 bases from V and 2 bases from J; bases unmatched to any gene: 5. Per the germline V gene, CDR1 is SGHRS and CDR2 is YFSETQ. The CDR3 is 16 amino acids. CDR3 DNA sequence: TGCGCCAGCAGCATTCCTAGCGGGGGGGTCACAGATACGCAGTATTTT. It is translated as CASSIPSGGVTDTQYF.

V usage is TRBV25-1 and J usage is TRBJ2-5; TRBD1 matches 7 bases. The CDR3 covers 14 residues. Looked up from germline, CDR1 is MGHDK and CDR2 is SYGVNS. V was pared by 1 base and J by 6 bases, with 5 bases of the junction left unmatched. The CDR3 here is CASSELAGGQTQYF. The DNA for the CDR3 is TGTGCCAGCAGTGAATTGGCAGGGGGTCAGACCCAGTACTTC. Full variable domain (outside the CDR3, taken from reference TRBV25-1 and TRBJ2-5): EADIYQTPRYLVIGTGKKITLECSQTMGHDKMYWYQQDPGMELHLIHYSYGVNSTEKGDLSSESTVSRIRTEHFPLTLESARPSHTSQYLCASSELAGGQTQYFGPGTRLLVL.

DNA of the CDR3: TGTGCCAGCAGTTACTCGTGGTTAGATACGCAGTATTTT. Translation: CASSYSWLDTQYF. V usage is TRBV6-5 and J usage is TRBJ2-3; D is ambiguous. Trimming took 0 bases from V and 5 from J, leaving 6 bases between them. The CDR3 consists of 13 residues. CDR1 is MNHEY and CDR2 is SVGAGI in the germline V gene.

This chain joins TRBV29-1 and TRBJ2-3, with 9 nucleotides matching TRBD2. The CDR3 is made up of 14 amino acids. The V segment lost 4 bases and the J segment 4 bases; nucleotides outside the gene matches: 6. The germline CDR1 and CDR2 sequences are SQVTM and ANQGSEA. The CDR3 DNA sequence: TGCAGCGTTGTGGGTAGCGGGAGCGCAGATACGCAGTATTTT. Its translation: CSVVGSGSADTQYF.

The chain couples TRBV7-2 to TRBJ1-4; a weak D match, TRBD1 (6 bases). V was cut by 2 bases and J by 8 bases, with 15 bases left in between. Germline CDR1 SGHTA, CDR2 FQGNSA. The CDR3 runs to 15 residues. CDR3 protein: CASSLIVRGREKLFF. The CDR3 bases are TGTGCCAGCAGCTTAATTGTCAGGGGTCGGGAAAAACTGTTTTTT. The variable domain in full, with the rest retrieved from reference TRBV7-2 and TRBJ1-4, is GAGVSQSPSNKVTEKGKDVELRCDPISGHTALYWYRQSLGQGLEFLIYFQGNSAPDKSGLPSDRFSAERTGGSVSTLTIQRTQQEDSAVYLCASSLIVRGREKLFFGSGTQLSVL.

The J gene is TRBJ2-1, the V gene TRBV29-1, with TRBD2 as a possible D gene (6 bases). The germline gives CDR1 SQVTM, CDR2 ANQGSEA. This CDR3 is 14 amino acids long. With 4 bases removed from V and 7 bases from J, the gap between germline ends came to 17 bases. The CDR3 is CSVVVGRSGNEQFF. DNA for the CDR3: TGCAGCGTTGTTGTCGGGAGATCAGGGAATGAGCAGTTCTTC.

The chain uses TRBV18 and TRBJ1-3; D uncertain. Germline V gene sequence: CDR1 KGHSH, CDR2 LQKENI. This CDR3 has 17 residues. V was trimmed by 1 base and J by 0 bases, leaving 13 bases between them. The CDR3 region is CASSPQLGPASGNTIYF. The CDR3 DNA follows: TGTGCCAGCTCACCACAGCTGGGTCCGGCCTCTGGAAACACCATATATTTT.

This clone appeared a few times. The J gene is TRBJ1-5, the V gene TRBV27; tentative D call: TRBD1 (6 bases). CDR1 is MNHEY and CDR2 is SMNVEV in the germline V gene (reference sequence). The CDR3 sequence is 15 residues long. Trimming shortened V by 5 bases and J by 0 bases, and 11 bases separated the two germline ends. Here the CDR3 reads CASSPGQYSNQPQHF. The CDR3 DNA follows: TGTGCCAGCAGTCCCGGACAGTATAGCAATCAGCCCCAGCATTTT.